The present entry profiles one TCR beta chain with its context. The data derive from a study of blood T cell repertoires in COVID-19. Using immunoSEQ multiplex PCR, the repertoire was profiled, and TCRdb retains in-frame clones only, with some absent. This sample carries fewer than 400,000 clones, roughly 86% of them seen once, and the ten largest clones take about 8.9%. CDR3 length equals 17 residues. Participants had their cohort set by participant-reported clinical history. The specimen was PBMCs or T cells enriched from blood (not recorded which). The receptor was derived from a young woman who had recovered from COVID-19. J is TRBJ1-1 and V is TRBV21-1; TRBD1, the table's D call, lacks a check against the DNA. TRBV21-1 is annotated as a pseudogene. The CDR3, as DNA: TGTGCCAGGATAACACGTCCCGGGACAGGGTTGGACACTGAAGCTTTCTTT. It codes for CARITRPGTGLDTEAFF.